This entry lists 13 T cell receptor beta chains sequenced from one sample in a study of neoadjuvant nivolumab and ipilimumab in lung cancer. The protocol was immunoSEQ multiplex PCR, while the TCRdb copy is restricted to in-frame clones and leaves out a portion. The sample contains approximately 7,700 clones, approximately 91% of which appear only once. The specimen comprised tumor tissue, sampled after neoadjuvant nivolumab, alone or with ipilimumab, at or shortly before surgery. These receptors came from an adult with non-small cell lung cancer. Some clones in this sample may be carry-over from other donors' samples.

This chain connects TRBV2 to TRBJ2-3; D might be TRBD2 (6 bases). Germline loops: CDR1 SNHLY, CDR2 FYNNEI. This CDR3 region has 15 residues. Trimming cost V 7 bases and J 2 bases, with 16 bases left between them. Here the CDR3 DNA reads TGTGCCAGCACCAAACTAGCCGGCTTCACAGATACGCAGTATTTT. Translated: CASTKLAGFTDTQYF.

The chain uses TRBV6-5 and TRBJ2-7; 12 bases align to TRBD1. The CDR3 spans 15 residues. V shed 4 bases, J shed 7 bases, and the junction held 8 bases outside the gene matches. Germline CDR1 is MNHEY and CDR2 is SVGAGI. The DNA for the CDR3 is TGTGCCAGCAGTTCCCGGGGACAGGGGGCTTGGGAGCAGTACTTC. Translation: CASSSRGQGAWEQYF.

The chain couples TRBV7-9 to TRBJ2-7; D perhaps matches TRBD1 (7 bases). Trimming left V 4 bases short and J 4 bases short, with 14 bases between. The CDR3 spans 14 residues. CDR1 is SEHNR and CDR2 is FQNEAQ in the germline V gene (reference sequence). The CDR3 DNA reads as TGTGCCAGCAGCTCTCAGACAGGGAGGTACGAGCAGTACTTC. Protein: CASSSQTGRYEQYF.

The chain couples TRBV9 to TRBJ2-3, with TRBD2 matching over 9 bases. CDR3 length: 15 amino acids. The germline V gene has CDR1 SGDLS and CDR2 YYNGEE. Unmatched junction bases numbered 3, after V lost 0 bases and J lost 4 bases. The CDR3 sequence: CASSVGTSESDTQYF. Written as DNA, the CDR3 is TGTGCCAGCAGCGTAGGGACTAGCGAATCAGATACGCAGTATTTT.

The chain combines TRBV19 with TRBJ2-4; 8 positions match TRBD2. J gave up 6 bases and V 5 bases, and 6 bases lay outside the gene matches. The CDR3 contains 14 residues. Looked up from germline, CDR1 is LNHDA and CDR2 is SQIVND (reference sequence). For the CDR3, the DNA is TGTGCCAGTAGTCAAAGCGGGAGTACAAACATTCAGTACTTC. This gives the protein CASSQSGSTNIQYF. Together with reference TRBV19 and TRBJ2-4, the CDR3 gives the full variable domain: DGGITQSPKYLFRKEGQNVTLSCEQNLNHDAMYWYRQDPGQGLRLIYYSQIVNDFQKGDIAEGYSVSREKKESFPLTVTSAQKNPTAFYLCASSQSGSTNIQYFGAGTRLSVL.

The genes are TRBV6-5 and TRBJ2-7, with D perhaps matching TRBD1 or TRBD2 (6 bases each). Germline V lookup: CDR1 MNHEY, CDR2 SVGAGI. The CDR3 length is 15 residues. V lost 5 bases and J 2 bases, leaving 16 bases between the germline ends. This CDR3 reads CASSPRGGLPYEQYF. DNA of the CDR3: TGTGCCAGCAGTCCCAGGGGAGGTCTTCCCTACGAGCAGTACTTC.

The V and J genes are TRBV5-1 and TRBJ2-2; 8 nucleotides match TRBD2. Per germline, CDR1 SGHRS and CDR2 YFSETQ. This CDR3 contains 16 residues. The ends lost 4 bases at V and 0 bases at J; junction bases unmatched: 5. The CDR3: CASSKSGLANTGELFF. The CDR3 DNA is TGCGCCAGCAGCAAGTCGGGACTAGCGAACACCGGGGAGCTGTTTTTT.

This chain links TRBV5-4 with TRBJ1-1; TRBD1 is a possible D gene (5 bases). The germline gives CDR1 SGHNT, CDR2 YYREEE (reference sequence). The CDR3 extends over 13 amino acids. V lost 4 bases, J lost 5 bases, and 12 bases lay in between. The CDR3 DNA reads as TGTGCCAGCAGCCGCGGGGCCGGGACTGAAGCTTTCTTT. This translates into CASSRGAGTEAFF.

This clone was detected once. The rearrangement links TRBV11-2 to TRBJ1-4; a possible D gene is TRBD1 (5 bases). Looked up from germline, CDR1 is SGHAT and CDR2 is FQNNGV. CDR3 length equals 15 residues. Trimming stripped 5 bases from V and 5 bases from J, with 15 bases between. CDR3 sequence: CASSLAWGLNEKLFF. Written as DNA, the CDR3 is TGTGCCAGCAGCCTGGCCTGGGGACTAAATGAAAAACTGTTTTTT. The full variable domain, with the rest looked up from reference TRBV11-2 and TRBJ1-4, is EAGVAQSPRYKIIEKRQSVAFWCNPISGHATLYWYQQILGQGPKLLIQFQNNGVVDDSQLPKDRFSAERLKGVDSTLKIQPAKLEDSAVYLCASSLAWGLNEKLFFGSGTQLSVL.

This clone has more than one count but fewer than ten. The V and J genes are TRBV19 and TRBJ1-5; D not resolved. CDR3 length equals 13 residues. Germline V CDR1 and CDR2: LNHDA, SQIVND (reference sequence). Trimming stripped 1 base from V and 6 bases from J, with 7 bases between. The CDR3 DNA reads TGTGCCAGTAGTATAGGCACCCCTCAGCCCCAGCATTTT. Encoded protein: CASSIGTPQPQHF.

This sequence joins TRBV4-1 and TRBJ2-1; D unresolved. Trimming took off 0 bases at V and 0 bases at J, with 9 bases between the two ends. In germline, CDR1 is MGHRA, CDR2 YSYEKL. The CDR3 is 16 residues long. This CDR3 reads CASSQDYSSSYNEQFF. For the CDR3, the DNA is TGCGCCAGCAGCCAAGATTACTCGAGCTCCTACAATGAGCAGTTCTTC.

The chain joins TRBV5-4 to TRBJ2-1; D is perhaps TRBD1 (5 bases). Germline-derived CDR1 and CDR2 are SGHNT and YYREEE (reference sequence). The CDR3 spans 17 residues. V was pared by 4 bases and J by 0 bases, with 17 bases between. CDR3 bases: TGTGCCAGCAGCGTACCTTCATCAGGGATCTCCTACAATGAGCAGTTCTTC. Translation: CASSVPSSGISYNEQFF.

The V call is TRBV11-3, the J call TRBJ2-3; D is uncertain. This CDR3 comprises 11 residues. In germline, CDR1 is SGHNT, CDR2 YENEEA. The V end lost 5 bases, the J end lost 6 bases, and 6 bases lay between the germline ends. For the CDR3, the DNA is TGTGCCAGCAGCGTCCAGGATACGCAGTATTTT. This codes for CASSVQDTQYF.